One sample yielded the 32 T cell receptor beta chains listed below, sequenced in a study of T cell responses to AZD1222 COVID-19 vaccine. Data came from immunoSEQ multiplex PCR; TCRdb stores just in-frame clones and leaves some out. The sample carries about 120,000 clones, over 75% recorded once. The source was peripheral blood, collected on day 0 of AZD1222 vaccination. These receptors all stem from an adult in good health.

CDR3 coding DNA: TGTGCCAGTAGAAACCTCAGGGTGAACACTGAAGCTTTCTTT. Translation gives CASRNLRVNTEAFF. This chain joins TRBV19 and TRBJ1-1; possible D gene TRBD1, 5 bases. V dropped 6 bases and J dropped 0 bases, with 11 bases sitting between them. CDR1 and CDR2 from the germline V gene are LNHDA and SQIVND (reference sequence). The CDR3 sequence is 14 residues long.

The CDR3 loop reads CASSPLGSNYGYTF. The DNA for the CDR3 is TGTGCCAGCAGCCCCCTGGGCAGCAACTATGGCTACACCTTC. The V gene is TRBV6-2 or TRBV6-3, the J gene TRBJ1-2; D unclear. Trimming took off 6 bases at V and 2 bases at J, with 13 bases between the two ends. The CDR3 is made up of 14 amino acids. CDR1 is MNHEY, CDR2 SVGEGT, per germline.

The chain is built from TRBV12-3 or TRBV12-4 and TRBJ2-5; TRBD1 matches 8 bases. After removal of 2 bases from V and 6 bases from J, the junction contained 2 bases not matched to a gene. There are 13 residues in the CDR3. CDR3 in amino acids: CASSLQGAQTQYF. As DNA, the CDR3 is TGTGCCAGCAGTTTACAGGGGGCTCAGACCCAGTACTTC.

The CDR3 region has the DNA TGTGCCAGTAGTATACGGGACACGGGCAATCAGCCCCAGCATTTT. Translation: CASSIRDTGNQPQHF. The chain couples TRBV19 to TRBJ1-5; D might be TRBD1 (6 bases). The germline V gene has CDR1 LNHDA and CDR2 SQIVND (reference sequence). The CDR3 spans 15 residues. V was trimmed by 2 bases and J by 2 bases, leaving 10 bases between them.

The chain uses TRBV9 and TRBJ2-5; D is undetermined. This CDR3 spans 15 amino acids. V was cut by 2 bases and J by 5 bases, with 16 bases left in between. The germline gives CDR1 SGDLS, CDR2 YYNGEE. CDR3 loop: CASSVGVGGSETQYF. The CDR3 DNA reads as TGTGCCAGCAGCGTTGGGGTGGGCGGCTCGGAGACCCAGTACTTC.

V is TRBV6-5 and J is TRBJ1-1; D may be TRBD1 (6 bases). The CDR3 is 14 residues long. The V end lost 6 bases, the J end lost 2 bases, and 13 bases lay between the germline ends. Germline assignment: CDR1 MNHEY and CDR2 SVGAGI. The CDR3: CASSWLQGNTEAFF. DNA of the CDR3: TGTGCCAGCAGCTGGCTACAGGGCAACACTGAAGCTTTCTTT.

This chain joins TRBV4-1 and TRBJ1-1, with 10 bases matching TRBD1. Germline lookup yields CDR1 MGHRA and CDR2 YSYEKL. V lost 4 bases, J lost 5 bases, and 7 bases stayed unmatched. The CDR3 is 15 residues long. The CDR3 DNA is TGCGCCAGCAGCCTCCGGACAGGGGGAAGGACTGAAGCTTTCTTT. Residues: CASSLRTGGRTEAFF.

The rearrangement links TRBV9 to TRBJ1-2, with 9 bases that match TRBD1. The CDR3 is 14 residues long. After removal of 3 bases from V and 4 bases from J, the junction contained 4 bases not matched to a gene. Germline CDR1 and CDR2: SGDLS and YYNGEE. The CDR3 coding sequence is TGTGCCAGCAGCGCTACAGGGGGCAGCTATGGCTACACCTTC. This translates into CASSATGGSYGYTF.

The CDR3 DNA reads TGTGCCAGCAGCGTAGGGCCGGGACTAGCGGGTTACAATGAGCAGTTCTTC. As protein: CASSVGPGLAGYNEQFF. The chain uses TRBV9 and TRBJ2-1; 12 bases line up with TRBD2. Germline V gene data show CDR1 as SGDLS and CDR2 as YYNGEE. This CDR3 has 17 residues. Germline trimming cut 0 bases from V and 4 bases from J; bases unmatched to any gene: 5.

The rearrangement uses TRBV5-1 and TRBJ2-7; D might be TRBD1 (5 bases). The CDR3 runs to 15 residues. The V end was cut by 3 bases, the J end by 3 bases, with 16 bases between. CDR1 is SGHRS, CDR2 YFSETQ, per germline. The CDR3 DNA follows: TGCGCCAGCAGCTCAAGGGGCGCAGAGAGCTACGAGCAGTACTTC. Translating gives CASSSRGAESYEQYF. The full variable domain, with the rest looked up from reference TRBV5-1 and TRBJ2-7, is KAGVTQTPRYLIKTRGQQVTLSCSPISGHRSVSWYQQTPGQGLQFLFEYFSETQRNKGNFPGRFSGRQFSNSRSEMNVSTLELGDSALYLCASSSRGAESYEQYFGPGTRLTVT.

The chain employs TRBV4-1 and TRBJ1-1; possibly TRBD1 for D (5 bases). Germline V gene data show CDR1 as MGHRA and CDR2 as YSYEKL. CDR3 length: 15 amino acids. V dropped 0 bases and J dropped 3 bases, with 11 bases sitting between them. CDR3 sequence (DNA): TGCGCCAGCAGCCAAGATGACAGATATTACACTGAAGCTTTCTTT. Encoded protein: CASSQDDRYYTEAFF.

V is TRBV5-1 and J is TRBJ2-1; D not certain. This CDR3 is built from 16 residues. Deletions cut 0 bases from V and 0 bases from J, with 10 bases between. Germline CDR1 SGHRS, CDR2 YFSETQ. CDR3 loop: CASSLEGRSSYNEQFF. CDR3 coding DNA: TGCGCCAGCAGCTTGGAAGGAAGGAGCTCCTACAATGAGCAGTTCTTC.

The rearrangement links TRBV7-9 to TRBJ2-7, with unresolved D. V was shortened by 2 bases and J by 0 bases, with 8 bases between the two germline ends. This CDR3 is 14 amino acids long. Germline lookup yields CDR1 SEHNR and CDR2 FQNEAQ (reference sequence). The CDR3 DNA reads TGTGCCAGCAGCTTAAGTCAGAGCTCCTACGAGCAGTACTTC. Encoded protein: CASSLSQSSYEQYF.

The chain couples TRBV18 to TRBJ1-5; D is undetermined. The V and J ends lost 2 bases and 5 bases respectively, with 7 bases between them. The CDR3 consists of 13 residues. Germline lookup yields CDR1 KGHSH and CDR2 LQKENI. This CDR3 reads CASSPEVYQPQHF. The CDR3 coding sequence is TGTGCCAGCTCACCAGAAGTCTATCAGCCCCAGCATTTT.

The rearrangement links TRBV28 to TRBJ1-3, with D possibly matching TRBD1 (5 bases). CDR1 is MDHEN, CDR2 SYDVKM, per germline. The CDR3 spans 14 residues. The germline V and J ends were trimmed by 11 bases and 0 bases, with 14 bases remaining between them. The CDR3 here is CAGAGTSSGNTIYF. The CDR3 region has the DNA TGTGCCGGTGCCGGGACGAGCTCTGGAAACACCATATATTTT.

This clone has just a few counts. This rearrangement joins TRBV7-9 to TRBJ2-7; D is unclear. Germline V gene sequence: CDR1 SEHNR, CDR2 FQNEAQ (reference sequence). This CDR3 region has 13 residues. Deletions cut 7 bases from V and 0 bases from J, with 10 bases between. The CDR3 loop is CASTSSLSYEQYF. The CDR3 DNA sequence: TGTGCCAGCACCTCATCCCTCTCCTACGAGCAGTACTTC.

V gene TRBV5-1 combines with J gene TRBJ1-2, with TRBD1 matching over 10 bases. The V and J ends lost 1 base and 8 bases, in that order; junction bases with no gene match: 8. This CDR3 is built from 15 residues. Per germline, CDR1 SGHRS and CDR2 YFSETQ. The CDR3 is CASSLNQGQGEGYTF. The CDR3 DNA follows: TGCGCCAGCAGCTTGAATCAAGGACAGGGGGAAGGCTACACCTTC.

The V and J genes are TRBV27 and TRBJ1-6; possible D gene TRBD1, 5 bases. Deletions cut 6 bases from V and 5 bases from J, with 11 bases between. Germline loops: CDR1 MNHEY, CDR2 SMNVEV (reference sequence). The CDR3 consists of 14 residues. The CDR3 reads CASRPGPDNSPLHF. CDR3 sequence (DNA): TGTGCCAGCAGACCGGGACCTGATAATTCACCCCTCCACTTT.

The chain links TRBV2 to TRBJ2-7; D ambiguous. Germline-derived CDR1 and CDR2 are SNHLY and FYNNEI. The CDR3 extends over 12 amino acids. V gave up 10 bases and J gave up 2 bases, with 12 bases separating them. The CDR3 is CATKRWPYEQYF. CDR3 DNA sequence: TGTGCCACGAAACGTTGGCCCTACGAGCAGTACTTC.

The chain carries TRBV7-3 and TRBJ2-2, with 11 bases fitting TRBD1. Germline trimming cut 4 bases from V and 5 bases from J; bases unmatched to any gene: 12. This CDR3 is 18 amino acids long. Germline lookup yields CDR1 SGHTA and CDR2 FQGTGA. The CDR3 DNA sequence: TGTGCCAGCAGCTCCTCCGGGACAGGGGGAATTTGGACCGGGGAGCTGTTTTTT. This translates into CASSSSGTGGIWTGELFF.

This chain uses TRBV30 with TRBJ2-1; D not certain. Germline CDR1 is GTSNPN and CDR2 is SVGIG (reference sequence). This CDR3 has 13 amino acids. V dropped 1 base and J dropped 4 bases, with 8 bases sitting between them. The DNA of the CDR3 is TGTGCCTGGAGTGAGTCACAGTACAATGAGCAGTTCTTC. This sequence encodes CAWSESQYNEQFF.

This chain joins TRBV7-8 and TRBJ1-2; no reliable D call. This CDR3 is 13 amino acids long. CDR1 SGHVS and CDR2 FQNEAQ come from the germline V gene. Trimming took 3 bases from V and 3 from J, leaving 8 bases between them. CDR3 nucleotides: TGTGCCAGCAGCTTTTACAGTTACTATGGCTACACCTTC. Translated: CASSFYSYYGYTF.

This clone was recorded once. This sequence joins TRBV29-1 and TRBJ2-3; TRBD2 might be the D (5 bases). The CDR3 is 12 amino acids. Germline lookup yields CDR1 SQVTM and CDR2 ANQGSEA. Trimming stripped 4 bases from V and 3 bases from J, with 8 bases between. This chain's CDR3 is CSVGRGTDTQYF. CDR3 nucleotide sequence: TGCAGCGTTGGACGGGGTACAGATACGCAGTATTTT.

The chain is built from TRBV3-1 (or the pseudogene TRBV3-2) and TRBJ1-1; D perhaps matches TRBD1 (5 bases). There are 13 residues in the CDR3. Per the germline V gene, CDR1 is LGHDT and CDR2 is YNNKEL (reference sequence). V was shortened by 2 bases and J by 8 bases, with 12 bases between the two germline ends. CDR3 amino acids: CASSQMIGGEAFF. The CDR3 coding sequence is TGTGCCAGCAGCCAAATGATTGGGGGGGAAGCTTTCTTT.

The J gene is TRBJ1-3, the V gene TRBV18; 7 nucleotides line up with TRBD1. This CDR3 spans 16 amino acids. Trimming cost V 2 bases and J 4 bases; bases outside gene matches: 8. Germline V gene sequence: CDR1 KGHSH, CDR2 LQKENI. The CDR3, as DNA: TGTGCCAGCTCACCATTGGAACAGGGGACAGGAAACACCATATATTTT. Translated: CASSPLEQGTGNTIYF.

The rearrangement uses TRBV7-8 and TRBJ1-6, with a weak D call TRBD1 (5 bases). This CDR3 is 17 amino acids long. Trimming took 1 base from V and 7 from J, leaving 17 bases between them. Germline CDR1 is SGHVS and CDR2 is FQNEAQ. As DNA, the CDR3 is TGTGCCAGCAGCTTAGGGGATGGGGGATTAAGGAATTCACCCCTCCACTTT. Translation: CASSLGDGGLRNSPLHF.

This chain links TRBV19 with TRBJ2-1; 13 bases are shared with TRBD2. Looked up from germline, CDR1 is LNHDA and CDR2 is SQIVND (reference sequence). This CDR3 contains 14 residues. V lost 9 bases, J lost 5 bases, and 4 bases stayed unmatched. CDR3 DNA: TGTGCCAGCACTAGCGGGAGGGACCACAATGAGCAGTTCTTC. It yields the protein CASTSGRDHNEQFF.

V and J are TRBV15 and TRBJ1-2; D remains unclear. The CDR3 is 12 amino acids. Trimming cost V 0 bases and J 8 bases, with 7 bases left between them. Germline assignment: CDR1 LNHNV and CDR2 YYDKDF (reference sequence). The CDR3 reads CATSRDRQGYTF. CDR3 DNA: TGTGCCACCAGCAGAGATCGGCAGGGCTACACCTTC.

V and J are TRBV7-2 and TRBJ1-5, with 7 bases identical to TRBD1. The germline V gene has CDR1 SGHTA and CDR2 FQGNSA. CDR3 length equals 15 residues. With 1 base clipped from V and 7 bases from J, the junction kept 7 bases outside the gene matches. The CDR3 DNA is TGTGCCAGCAGCTTAGGGCAGGGGGTAGGACAGCCCCAGCATTTT. Its protein is CASSLGQGVGQPQHF.

This sequence joins TRBV18 and TRBJ2-3; maybe TRBD2 (7 bases). Deletions cut 2 bases from V and 3 bases from J, with 12 bases between. The germline V gene has CDR1 KGHSH and CDR2 LQKENI. CDR3 size: 15 residues. DNA of the CDR3: TGTGCCAGCTCACCAGGGGGGGCAGGGACAGATACGCAGTATTTT. Translation gives CASSPGGAGTDTQYF.

The chain joins TRBV5-5 to TRBJ2-2; D is uncertain. Germline V gene sequence: CDR1 SGHKS, CDR2 YYEKEE (reference sequence). V was pared by 0 bases and J by 1 base, with 7 bases between. The CDR3 length is 15 residues. The CDR3 nucleotides read TGTGCCAGCAGCTTGGGAGGTCAGAACACCGGGGAGCTGTTTTTT. This encodes CASSLGGQNTGELFF.

This clone was detected only once. V is TRBV19 and J is TRBJ1-2; 9 positions agree with TRBD1. Germline V CDR1 and CDR2: LNHDA, SQIVND (reference sequence). The CDR3 runs to 15 residues. The V and J ends lost 11 bases and 7 bases, in that order; junction bases with no gene match: 17. In DNA form, the CDR3 reads TGTGCCGCTTCTCAGCCGGGACAGGGTATGCGTGGCTACACCTTC. Translated, it gives CAASQPGQGMRGYTF.